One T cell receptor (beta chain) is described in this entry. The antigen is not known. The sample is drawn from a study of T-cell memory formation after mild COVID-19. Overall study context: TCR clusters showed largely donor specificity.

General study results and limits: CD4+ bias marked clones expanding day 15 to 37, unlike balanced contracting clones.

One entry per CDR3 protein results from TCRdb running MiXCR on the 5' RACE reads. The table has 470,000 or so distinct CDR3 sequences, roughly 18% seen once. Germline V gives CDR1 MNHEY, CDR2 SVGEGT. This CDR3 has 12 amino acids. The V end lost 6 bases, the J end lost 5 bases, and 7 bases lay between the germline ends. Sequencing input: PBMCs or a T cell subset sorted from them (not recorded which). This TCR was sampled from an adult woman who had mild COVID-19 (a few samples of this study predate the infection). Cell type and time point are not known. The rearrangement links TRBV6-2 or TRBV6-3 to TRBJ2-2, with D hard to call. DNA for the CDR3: TGTGCCAGCAGATCAAAAACCGGGGAGCTGTTTTTT. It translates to CASRSKTGELFF.